A selection of T cell receptor beta chains follows, all from one sample in a study of blood T cell repertoires in COVID-19. Profiling relied on immunoSEQ multiplex PCR, and the TCRdb table lists in-frame clones only, not all of them. Found here are over 200,000 clones, nearly 90% of them singletons; the top ten hold approximately 16%. Sequenced input: PBMCs or T cells enriched from blood (not recorded which). The receptor source for this set is a man under 40 who had been exposed to COVID-19. Each CDR3 is given with its conserved first and last residue. Each record gives: D gene, clone size, J gene, V gene, CDR3 DNA, CDR3 protein. D genes are given only for firm matches. The size field is filled for only some rows; it gives once, few, many or a size class.

-,-,TRBJ1-6,TRBV12-1,TGTGCCAGCAGCTTTTCGGATTCACCCCTCCACTTT,CASSFSDSPLHF
-,-,TRBJ2-5,TRBV6-2/TRBV6-3,TGTGCCAGCAGTCCCCGAGAGGCAGAGACCCAGTACTTC,CASSPREAETQYF
-,-,TRBJ2-3,TRBV5-1,TGCGCCAGCAGCTTACGGGGGTATAGCACAGATACGCAGTATTTT,CASSLRGYSTDTQYF
-,-,TRBJ2-5,TRBV7-2,TGTGCCAGCAGCTTCACAACAGAGACCCAGTACTTC,CASSFTTETQYF
-,-,TRBJ1-2,TRBV9,TGTGCCAGCAGCGTAGTCGTCAGTGGCTACACCTTC,CASSVVVSGYTF
-,-,TRBJ1-3,TRBV12-3/TRBV12-4,-,CASSLAQAIYF
-,-,TRBJ2-4,TRBV7-2,TGTGCCAGCAGCTTAGTCACTTCTATAGCCAAAAACATTCAGTACTTC,CASSLVTSIAKNIQYF
TRBD1,-,TRBJ1-2,TRBV9,TGTGCCAGCAGCCCGACAGGGTCTAACTATGGCTACACCTTC,CASSPTGSNYGYTF
TRBD1,once,TRBJ2-7,TRBV2,TGTGCCAGCAGTGATGGGACAGAGGTCTACGAGCAGTACTTC,CASSDGTEVYEQYF
-,-,TRBJ1-2,TRBV11-2,TGTGCCAGCAGCTCTTCGAGGATCTATGGCTACACCTTC,CASSSSRIYGYTF
-,-,TRBJ2-7,TRBV14,TGTGCCAGCGCAGGTGACTCCTACGAGCAGTACTTC,CASAGDSYEQYF
-,-,TRBJ2-2,TRBV5-4,TGTGGCACCTGGGGCGGGGTCGGGGAGCTGTTTTTT,CGTWGGVGELFF
-,-,TRBJ1-5,TRBV3-1/TRBV3-2,TGTGCCAGCAGCCAAGACAGCAATCAGGCCCCCCAGCATTTT,CASSQDSNQAPQHF
-,-,TRBJ1-2,TRBV13,TGTGCCAGCAGCTTAAAACTTCGGGGGTTTGGCTACACCTTC,CASSLKLRGFGYTF
TRBD2,-,TRBJ2-1,TRBV5-4,TGTGCCAGCAGCCAACCGACTAGCGGGGCGAATAATGAGCAGTTCTTC,CASSQPTSGANNEQFF
-,-,TRBJ2-1,TRBV24-1,TGTGCCACCAGTGGGCTTCGCAATCGAAGTTGTCATGAGCAGTTCTTC,CATSGLRNRSCHEQFF
TRBD1,-,TRBJ2-1,TRBV7-3,TGTGCCAGCAGCTTAACGGGGACAGGCCTCAATGAGCAGTTCTTC,CASSLTGTGLNEQFF
TRBD1,-,TRBJ1-1,TRBV12-5,TGTGCTAGCGACAGGGGGAACGCTGAAGCTTTCTTT,CASDRGNAEAFF
-,-,TRBJ1-1,TRBV20-1,TGTCAACCGGGGTTAACTGAAGCTTTCTTT,CQPGLTEAFF
TRBD2,-,TRBJ2-7,TRBV6-5,TGTGCCAGCAGTTACGTGCGGGGGGATGGCGAGCAGTACTTC,CASSYVRGDGEQYF
TRBD2,-,TRBJ2-7,TRBV9,TGTGCCAGCAGCGCAGGGGGACTAGCGGGGGTCTCCTACGAGCAGTACTTC,CASSAGGLAGVSYEQYF
-,-,TRBJ1-4,TRBV19,TGTGCCAGTATGTGGACAGAGAATGAAAAACTGTTTTTT,CASMWTENEKLFF
-,-,TRBJ1-4,TRBV19,TGTGCCAGTAGTTTTACTAGGCAGCCTAATGAAAAACTGTTTTTT,CASSFTRQPNEKLFF
-,-,TRBJ1-6,TRBV19,TGTGCCAGTAGTATTGCAGTCCCCAATTCACCCCTCCACTTT,CASSIAVPNSPLHF
-,-,TRBJ2-1,TRBV30,TGTGCCTGCAATAACCGGGACACAGCTTGGGATGAGCAGTTCTTC,CACNNRDTAWDEQFF
-,-,TRBJ2-5,TRBV2,TGTGCCAGCACCACTACAAGACTAGATGAGACCCAGTACTTC,CASTTTRLDETQYF
TRBD1,-,TRBJ2-2,TRBV10-2,TGCGCCAGCAGCCTAGGGACAGGTCCCCTGGGGGACACCGGGGAGCTGTTTTTT,CASSLGTGPLGDTGELFF
-,-,TRBJ1-2,TRBV19,TGTGCCAGTACCCTTCCAGGGAGGGCTGTCTATGGCTACACCTTC,CASTLPGRAVYGYTF
-,-,TRBJ1-5,TRBV5-5,TGTGCCAGCAGCTTGGGTCAGGGTGGTCAGCCCCAGCATTTT,CASSLGQGGQPQHF
-,-,TRBJ2-6,TRBV2,TGTGCCAGCAGTGAGGGCAGGCGCTCTGGGGCCAACGTCCTGACTTTC,CASSEGRRSGANVLTF
TRBD1,once,TRBJ2-2,TRBV3-1/TRBV3-2,TGTGCCAGCAGCCGCGGGACAGGGGGCGAGGGTGGCACCGGGGAGCTGTTTTTT,CASSRGTGGEGGTGELFF
TRBD2,-,TRBJ2-1,TRBV7-9,TGTGCCAGCAGCCCCGCCCGACAGCGGGGGGGGTTCTTC,CASSPARQRGGFF
-,-,TRBJ2-2,TRBV4-2,TGTGCCAGCAGCCGAGTAAGGGGGGGGCCTACGAACACCGGGGAGCTGTTTTTT,CASSRVRGGPTNTGELFF
-,-,TRBJ1-1,TRBV9,TGTGCCAGCCGGGGAAGAAGTACTGAAGCTTTCTTT,CASRGRSTEAFF
TRBD2,-,TRBJ2-3,TRBV7-2,TGTGCCAGCAGCTTAATTGTACTAGCGGGGGGTGGCACAGATACGCAGTATTTT,CASSLIVLAGGGTDTQYF
-,-,TRBJ1-5,TRBV2,TGTGCCAGCAGGGACCGGGAGGTTATAAATCAGCCCCAGCATTTT,CASRDREVINQPQHF
-,-,TRBJ1-2,TRBV24-1,TGTGCCACCAGTGATTCTGGACACGTAGGCTACACCTTC,CATSDSGHVGYTF
-,-,TRBJ2-2,TRBV18,TGTGCCAGCTCACTTACTTTAATCGCGAACACCGGGGAGCTGTTTTTT,CASSLTLIANTGELFF
-,-,TRBJ1-6,TRBV2,TGTGCCAGCGGGATGGGGAGCTCCTATAATTCACCCCTCCACTTT,CASGMGSSYNSPLHF
-,-,TRBJ2-3,TRBV4-2,TGTGCCAGCAGCCAAGAAGGAGTAGCGGTAGACACAGATACGCAGTATTTT,CASSQEGVAVDTDTQYF
-,-,TRBJ1-4,TRBV7-9,TGTGCCAGCAGCTTAGTGCGTGAAAAACTGTTTTTT,CASSLVREKLFF
-,-,TRBJ1-2,TRBV6-1,TGTGCCAGCAGTGAAGCGCTTCGTACGGTCCTCTATGGCTACACCTTC,CASSEALRTVLYGYTF
-,-,TRBJ1-5,TRBV5-1,TGCGCCAGCAGTTACGATACAGGGAGGGATCAGCCCCAGCATTTT,CASSYDTGRDQPQHF
-,-,TRBJ2-3,TRBV5-1,TGCGCCAGCAGCCAAGGACTGCCCACAGATACGCAGTATTTT,CASSQGLPTDTQYF
-,-,TRBJ2-7,TRBV5-6,TGTGCCAGCAGCTTAGGAGGGAGCTCCTACGAGCAGTACTTC,CASSLGGSSYEQYF
TRBD2,-,TRBJ2-3,TRBV4-1,TGCGCCAGCAGCCCAAGCAGGGTAGCGGGGGGATACACAGATACGCAGTATTTT,CASSPSRVAGGYTDTQYF
TRBD1,-,TRBJ2-3,TRBV7-3,TGTGCCAGCAGCGTCCGGACAGGCGTTCAACATACGCAGTATTTT,CASSVRTGVQHTQYF
-,-,TRBJ1-4,TRBV18,TGTGCCAGCTCGCCGCCGGGACTGAATAATGAAAAACTGTTTTTT,CASSPPGLNNEKLFF
-,once,TRBJ2-7,TRBV9,TGTGCCAGCAGCGAGTCCGACGGGAACCCCTGGAACGAGCAGTACTTC,CASSESDGNPWNEQYF
TRBD1,-,TRBJ1-1,TRBV6-1,TGTGCCAGCAGTGAAAGGGGGCAGGCAACAAGGAGGGCTTTCTTT,CASSERGQATRRAFF
-,-,TRBJ2-5,TRBV7-6,TGTGCCAGCAGCTTGGTGTCCTCCGGGGAGACCCAGTACTTC,CASSLVSSGETQYF
-,-,TRBJ1-6,TRBV21-1,TGTGCCAGCAACAAGAAGTCCTGGACAGGGGGCGTATCAGGTTCACCCCTCCACTTT,CASNKKSWTGGVSGSPLHF
-,-,TRBJ1-5,TRBV19,TGTGCCAGTAGTATACGGACACGGGTTGGCAATCAGCCCCAGCATTTT,CASSIRTRVGNQPQHF
-,-,TRBJ2-7,TRBV27,TGTGCCAGCAGATCAACAGCAAGCTACGAGCAGTACTTC,CASRSTASYEQYF
TRBD1,few,TRBJ1-2,TRBV19,TGTGCCAGTAGAGACAGGGCGACGGGGGGCTACACCTTC,CASRDRATGGYTF